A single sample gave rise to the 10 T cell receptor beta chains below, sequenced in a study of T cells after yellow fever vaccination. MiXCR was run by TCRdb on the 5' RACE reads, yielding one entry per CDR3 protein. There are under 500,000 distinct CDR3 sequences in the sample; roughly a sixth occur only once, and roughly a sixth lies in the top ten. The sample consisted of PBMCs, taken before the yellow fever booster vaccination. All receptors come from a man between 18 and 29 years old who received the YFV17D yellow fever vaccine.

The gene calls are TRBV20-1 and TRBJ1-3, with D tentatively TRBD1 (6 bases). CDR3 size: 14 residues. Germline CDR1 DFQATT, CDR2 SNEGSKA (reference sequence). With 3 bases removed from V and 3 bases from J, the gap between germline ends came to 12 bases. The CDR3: CSASLGGGGNTIYF. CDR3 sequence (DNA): TGCAGTGCTAGTTTGGGGGGCGGTGGAAACACCATATATTTT.

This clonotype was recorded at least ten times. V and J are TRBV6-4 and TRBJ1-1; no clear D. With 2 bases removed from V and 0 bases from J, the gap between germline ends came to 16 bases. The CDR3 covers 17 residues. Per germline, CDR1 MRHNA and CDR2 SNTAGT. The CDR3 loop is CASSDEWSRTMNTEAFF. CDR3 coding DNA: TGTGCCAGCAGTGACGAGTGGTCCAGGACCATGAACACTGAAGCTTTCTTT.

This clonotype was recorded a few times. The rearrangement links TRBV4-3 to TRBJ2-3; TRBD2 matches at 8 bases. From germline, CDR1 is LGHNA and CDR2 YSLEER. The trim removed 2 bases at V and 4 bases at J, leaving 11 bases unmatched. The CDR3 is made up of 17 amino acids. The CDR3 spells CASSQYSAGGFADTQYF. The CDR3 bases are TGCGCCAGCAGCCAATACTCGGCGGGGGGCTTCGCAGATACGCAGTATTTT.

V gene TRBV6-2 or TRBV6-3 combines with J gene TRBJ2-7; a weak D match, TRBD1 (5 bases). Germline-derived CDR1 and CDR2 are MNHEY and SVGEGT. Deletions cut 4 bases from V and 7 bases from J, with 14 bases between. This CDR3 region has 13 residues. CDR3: CASSSSRAWEQYV. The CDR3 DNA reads TGTGCCAGCAGTTCCAGCAGGGCTTGGGAGCAGTACGTC.

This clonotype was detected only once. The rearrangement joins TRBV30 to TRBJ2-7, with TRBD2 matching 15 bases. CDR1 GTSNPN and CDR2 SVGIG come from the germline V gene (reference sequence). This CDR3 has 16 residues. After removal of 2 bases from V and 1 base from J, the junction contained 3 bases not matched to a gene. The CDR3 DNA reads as TGTGCCTGGAGTAAGGGACTAGCGGGGGGATCCTACGAGCAGTACTTC. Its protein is CAWSKGLAGGSYEQYF.

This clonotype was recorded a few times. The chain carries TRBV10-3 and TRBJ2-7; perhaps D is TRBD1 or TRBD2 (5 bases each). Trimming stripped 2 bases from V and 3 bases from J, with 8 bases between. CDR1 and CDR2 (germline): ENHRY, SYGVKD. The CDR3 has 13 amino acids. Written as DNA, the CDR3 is TGTGCCATCAGTGAGGAGGGGAGCTACGAGCAGTACGTC. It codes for CAISEEGSYEQYV.

The CDR3 reads CASSGAGGGETQYF. CDR3 bases: TGCGCCAGCAGCGGGGCAGGAGGGGGAGAGACCCAGTACTTC. The chain links TRBV4-1 to TRBJ2-5; D tentatively fits TRBD1 or TRBD2 (6 bases each). V gave up 5 bases and J gave up 4 bases, with 14 bases separating them. The CDR3 sequence is 14 residues long. Germline loops: CDR1 MGHRA, CDR2 YSYEKL.

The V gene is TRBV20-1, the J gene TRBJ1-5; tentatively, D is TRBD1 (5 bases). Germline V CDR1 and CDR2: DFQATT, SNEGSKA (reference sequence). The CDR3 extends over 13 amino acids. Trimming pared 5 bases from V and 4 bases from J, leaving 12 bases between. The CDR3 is CSALQGYNQPQHF. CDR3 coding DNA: TGCAGTGCTCTCCAGGGTTATAATCAGCCCCAGCATTTT.

CDR3 loop: CSASAAGGRETQYF. The CDR3 DNA sequence: TGCAGTGCTAGCGCGGCAGGGGGTAGAGAGACCCAGTACTTC. The genes are TRBV20-1 and TRBJ2-5, with TRBD1 identical over 7 bases. The CDR3 totals 14 residues. The germline V gene encodes CDR1 DFQATT and CDR2 SNEGSKA (reference sequence). The V and J ends lost 3 bases and 4 bases, in that order; junction bases with no gene match: 8.

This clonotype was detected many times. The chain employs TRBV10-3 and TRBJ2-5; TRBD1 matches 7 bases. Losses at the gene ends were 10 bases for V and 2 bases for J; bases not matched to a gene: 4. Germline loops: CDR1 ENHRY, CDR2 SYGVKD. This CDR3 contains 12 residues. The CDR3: CATGGQQETQYF. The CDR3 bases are TGTGCCACAGGGGGACAGCAAGAGACCCAGTACTTC.